This entry describes one T cell receptor beta chain. Its target is unknown. One end of the junction fails to match germline, which may point to a read error. CDR1 and CDR2 (germline): SEHNR, FQNEAQ (reference sequence). CDR3 size: 12 residues. The sample belongs to a study of Graves' ophthalmopathy and Graves' hyperthyroidism. Study results and limitations: This model predicted ophthalmopathy progression (sensitivity around 71%, specificity roughly 72%). Most thyroid clonotypes expanded beyond 0.001 frequency were also found in blood.

Patients were excluded if they had other autoimmune diseases or uncontrolled infections, and likewise if pregnancy or lactation applied. Using RNA transcripts, the TCR beta CDR3 regions were amplified. First-round RT-PCR employed HTBI primers, with a second-round multiplex PCR after it. Via MiXCR, TCRdb re-called the multiplex PCR reads, giving one row per CDR3 protein. The table shows around 1.1 million distinct CDR3 sequences, with approximately 35% occurring only once. This chain joins TRBV7-9 and TRBJ2-7; no reliable D call. The receptor comes from an adult man with Graves' hyperthyroidism. Material for sequencing was peripheral blood or thyroid tissue (not recorded which). CDR3 region: CASSPNSYGQYF. The CDR3 DNA follows: TGTGCCAGCAGTCCGAACTCCTACGGGCAGTACTTC.